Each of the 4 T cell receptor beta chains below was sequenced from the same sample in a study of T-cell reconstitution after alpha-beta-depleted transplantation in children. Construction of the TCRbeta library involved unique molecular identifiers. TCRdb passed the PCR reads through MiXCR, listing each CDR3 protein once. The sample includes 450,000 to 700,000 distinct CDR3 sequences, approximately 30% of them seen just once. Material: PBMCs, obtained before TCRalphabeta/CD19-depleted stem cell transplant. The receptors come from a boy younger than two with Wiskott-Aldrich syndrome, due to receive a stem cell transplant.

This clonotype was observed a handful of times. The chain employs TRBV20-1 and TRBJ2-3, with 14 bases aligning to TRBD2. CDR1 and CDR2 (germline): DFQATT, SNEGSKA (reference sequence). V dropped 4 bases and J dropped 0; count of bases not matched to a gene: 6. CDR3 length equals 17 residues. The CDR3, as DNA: TGCAGTGCTACGACTAGCGGGAGGGCCTCTAGCACAGATACGCAGTATTTT. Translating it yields CSATTSGRASSTDTQYF.

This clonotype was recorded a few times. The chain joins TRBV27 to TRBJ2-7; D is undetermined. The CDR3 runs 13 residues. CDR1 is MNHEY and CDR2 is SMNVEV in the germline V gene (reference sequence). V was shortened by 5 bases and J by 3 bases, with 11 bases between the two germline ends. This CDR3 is CASSPQVFYEQYF. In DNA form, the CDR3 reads TGTGCCAGCAGTCCCCAGGTGTTCTACGAGCAGTACTTC.

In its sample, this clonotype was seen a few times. As DNA, the CDR3 is TGTGCCAGCAGCTGGTCACTCACGAACACTGAAGCTTTCTTT. This encodes CASSWSLTNTEAFF. V gene TRBV7-9 combines with J gene TRBJ1-1, with D unresolved. CDR1 and CDR2 from the germline V gene are SEHNR and FQNEAQ (reference sequence). The V and J ends lost 4 bases and 1 base respectively, with 10 bases between them. The CDR3 extends over 14 amino acids.

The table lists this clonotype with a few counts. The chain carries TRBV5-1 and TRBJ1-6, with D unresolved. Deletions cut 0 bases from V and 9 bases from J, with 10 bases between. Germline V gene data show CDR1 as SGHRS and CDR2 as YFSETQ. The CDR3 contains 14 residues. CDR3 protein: CASSLVVVGSPLHF. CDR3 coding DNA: TGCGCCAGCAGCTTGGTTGTCGTCGGTTCACCCCTCCACTTT. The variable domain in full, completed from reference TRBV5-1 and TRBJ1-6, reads KAGVTQTPRYLIKTRGQQVTLSCSPISGHRSVSWYQQTPGQGLQFLFEYFSETQRNKGNFPGRFSGRQFSNSRSEMNVSTLELGDSALYLCASSLVVVGSPLHFGNGTRLTVT.